One sample yielded the 30 T cell receptor beta chains listed below, sequenced in a study of cytomegalovirus exposure and HLA in healthy donors. The PCR employed 60 Vbeta primers together with 13 Jbeta primers. The protocol was immunoSEQ multiplex PCR, while the TCRdb copy is restricted to in-frame clones and leaves out a portion. The profile shows over 150,000 clones, roughly four fifths of them singletons. Material: PBMCs. The receptors come from a girl aged 10-17 years in good health and CMV-seropositive.

The chain is built from TRBV19 and TRBJ1-1; D uncertain. V lost 9 bases, J lost 5 bases, and 13 bases lay in between. The V gene's germline CDR1 is LNHDA and CDR2 SQIVND (reference sequence). The CDR3 loop spans 12 amino acids. The CDR3, as DNA: TGTGCCAGCCTGACCCCGGGAACTGAAGCTTTCTTT. Amino acid sequence: CASLTPGTEAFF.

This chain uses TRBV5-1 with TRBJ1-1; TRBD1 matches 7 bases. From germline, CDR1 is SGHRS and CDR2 YFSETQ. Trimming took 4 bases from V and 1 from J; bases not matched to a gene: 4. The CDR3 has 14 residues. CDR3 sequence reads: CASSVDRTNTEAFF. The CDR3 coding sequence is TGCGCCAGCAGCGTGGACAGGACGAACACTGAAGCTTTCTTT.

This chain uses TRBV30 with TRBJ2-3, with D tentatively TRBD2 (6 bases). The CDR3 extends over 15 amino acids. V gave up 2 bases and J gave up 2 bases, with 14 bases separating them. Germline V lookup: CDR1 GTSNPN, CDR2 SVGIG (reference sequence). The CDR3 DNA is TGTGCCTGGAGTCGGGGGAGCGGGCCCACAGATACGCAGTATTTT. Translated: CAWSRGSGPTDTQYF. Filled out from reference TRBV30 and TRBJ2-3, the complete variable domain reads SQTIHQWPATLVQPVGSPLSLECTVEGTSNPNLYWYRQAAGRGLQLLFYSVGIGQISSEVPQNLSASRPQDRQFILSSKKLLLSDSGFYLCAWSRGSGPTDTQYFGPGTRLTVL.

The rearrangement links TRBV10-1 to TRBJ2-3; no firm D call. The CDR3 is made up of 13 amino acids. Per the germline V gene, CDR1 is WNHNN and CDR2 is SYGVQD (reference sequence). Trimming took 3 bases from V and 6 from J, leaving 10 bases between them. The CDR3 protein is CASSDNPRDTQYF. The CDR3 DNA sequence: TGCGCCAGCAGTGATAACCCCAGGGATACGCAGTATTTT.

The table lists this clone with a few counts. This chain uses TRBV5-6 with TRBJ1-6, with 7 nucleotides matching TRBD1. The CDR3 is 15 amino acids. Germline loops: CDR1 SGHDT, CDR2 YYEEEE. Trimming removed 6 bases from V and 7 bases from J; junction bases left unmatched: 10. Here the CDR3 reads CASTILTGRNSPLHF. DNA of the CDR3: TGTGCCAGCACCATTCTGACAGGGAGGAATTCACCCCTCCACTTT.

CDR3 sequence reads: CASSPLAGRSTDTQYF. CDR3 DNA sequence: TGTGCCAGCTCACCACTAGCAGGGAGGAGCACAGATACGCAGTATTTT. The chain employs TRBV18 and TRBJ2-3; possible D gene TRBD2, 6 bases. Germline assignment: CDR1 KGHSH and CDR2 LQKENI. The V end lost 1 base, the J end lost 0 bases, and 11 bases lay between the germline ends. CDR3 size: 16 residues.

This chain links TRBV6-5 with TRBJ2-1, with D possibly being TRBD2 (6 bases). The CDR3 spans 14 residues. The germline CDR1 and CDR2 sequences are MNHEY and SVGAGI. With 5 bases removed from V and 8 bases from J, the gap between germline ends came to 16 bases. CDR3 region: CASSLQEGRYEQFF. Written as DNA, the CDR3 is TGTGCCAGCAGTCTCCAAGAAGGGAGGTATGAGCAGTTCTTC.

V and J are TRBV6-4 and TRBJ2-2; D might be TRBD2 (6 bases). The V gene's germline CDR1 is MRHNA and CDR2 SNTAGT. V lost 5 bases to trimming and J lost 0 bases, with 13 bases between them. This CDR3 has 16 residues. The CDR3 DNA sequence: TGTGCCAGCAGTCCCTCGTGGGGGGCGAACACCGGGGAGCTGTTTTTT. Amino acids: CASSPSWGANTGELFF.

The chain links TRBV7-3 to TRBJ2-3; a possible D gene is TRBD1 (6 bases). The CDR3 is 17 amino acids. The V end was cut by 5 bases, the J end by 3 bases, with 21 bases between. The germline V gene encodes CDR1 SGHTA and CDR2 FQGTGA. CDR3 sequence (DNA): TGTGCCAGCAGCATCCGCCGGGACACGGAGATGACAGATACGCAGTATTTT. Translated, it gives CASSIRRDTEMTDTQYF.

This clone was seen a few times. The chain joins TRBV12-5 to TRBJ2-2; 7 bases match TRBD2. Looked up from germline, CDR1 is LGHNT and CDR2 is FRNRAP. V lost 1 base and J lost 8; bases outside the gene matches: 4. The CDR3 runs 14 residues. The CDR3 region is CASGLGEAGGELFF. In nucleotides, the CDR3 is TGTGCTAGTGGTTTGGGAGAAGCGGGGGGGGAGCTGTTTTTT.

The J gene is TRBJ1-2, the V gene TRBV25-1; 9 positions match TRBD1. The CDR3 covers 16 residues. J was trimmed by 3 bases and V by 1 base; bases with no gene match: 6. Germline V gene sequence: CDR1 MGHDK, CDR2 SYGVNS. CDR3 coding DNA: TGTGCCAGCAGTGAATTGGGACAGGGACTAGACTATGGCTACACCTTC. Translated: CASSELGQGLDYGYTF.

The rearrangement joins TRBV7-9 to TRBJ1-1; 9 bases match TRBD1. J lost 11 bases, V lost 7 bases, and 17 bases had no gene match. This CDR3 region has 15 residues. From germline, CDR1 is SEHNR and CDR2 FQNEAQ (reference sequence). The CDR3 region is CASTLGTGTGYGAFF. CDR3 sequence (DNA): TGTGCCAGCACCCTAGGGACCGGGACAGGGTACGGGGCTTTCTTT.

V and J are TRBV30 and TRBJ1-4, with 7 positions matching TRBD1. Unmatched junction bases numbered 7, after V lost 5 bases and J lost 7 bases. From germline, CDR1 is GTSNPN and CDR2 SVGIG (reference sequence). The CDR3 length is 13 residues. The CDR3 DNA is TGTGCCTGGGCCCGGGACAGAAGTGAAAAACTGTTTTTT. Translating it yields CAWARDRSEKLFF.

V and J are TRBV2 and TRBJ1-4; D remains ambiguous. Germline V gene lookup returns CDR1 SNHLY and CDR2 FYNNEI. The germline V and J ends were trimmed by 5 bases and 7 bases, with 11 bases remaining between them. The CDR3 covers 13 residues. The CDR3 protein is CASSPHTVEKLFF. CDR3 bases: TGTGCCAGCAGTCCCCATACGGTTGAAAAACTGTTTTTT.

In DNA form, the CDR3 reads TGTGCCAGCAGCTTAGGGGCGGCAGCGGGAGAGACCCAGTACTTC. Its translation is CASSLGAAAGETQYF. V gene TRBV7-9 combines with J gene TRBJ2-5, with D possibly TRBD2 on 6 matching bases. The CDR3 runs to 15 residues. CDR1 is SEHNR, CDR2 FQNEAQ, per germline (reference sequence). V lost 1 base to trimming and J lost 4 bases, with 13 bases between them.

The genes are TRBV18 and TRBJ1-3; TRBD1 aligns across 8 bases. The CDR3 is 15 amino acids. Trimming took 3 bases from V and 4 from J; bases not matched to a gene: 5. CDR1 and CDR2 (germline): KGHSH, LQKENI. The CDR3 DNA reads TGTGCCAGCTCACCGGAGGACAGGGTAGGAAACACCATATATTTT. Its protein is CASSPEDRVGNTIYF.

This clone has just one count. CDR3 nucleotides: TGTGCCAGCGGAAGGACAGGGGCAGTCTATGGCTACACCTTC. Its translation: CASGRTGAVYGYTF. The rearrangement links TRBV7-9 to TRBJ1-2; 9 bases line up with TRBD1. CDR1 is SEHNR and CDR2 is FQNEAQ in the germline V gene (reference sequence). CDR3 length: 14 residues. Unmatched junction bases numbered 8, after V lost 8 bases and J lost 4 bases.

The V gene is TRBV7-6, the J gene TRBJ1-1, with D maybe TRBD1 (6 bases). CDR1 SGHVS and CDR2 FNYEAQ come from the germline V gene. The CDR3 loop spans 14 amino acids. Deletions cut 1 base from V and 4 bases from J, with 10 bases between. CDR3: CASSLGSRGTEAFF. The CDR3 DNA sequence: TGTGCCAGCAGCTTAGGCTCCAGGGGCACTGAAGCTTTCTTT. Looking up the rest from reference TRBV7-6 and TRBJ1-1 gives the full variable domain: GAGVSQSPRYKVTKRGQDVALRCDPISGHVSLYWYRQALGQGPEFLTYFNYEAQQDKSGLPNDRFSAERPEGSISTLTIQRTEQRDSAMYRCASSLGSRGTEAFFGQGTRLTVV.

The gene calls are TRBV7-7 and TRBJ2-3; 10 bases map to TRBD1. The germline CDR1 and CDR2 sequences are SSHAT and FNYEAQ (reference sequence). This CDR3 comprises 13 residues. CDR3 sequence (DNA): TGTGCTAGCGGTAGGGACAGGGGAGATACGCAGTATTTT. As protein: CASGRDRGDTQYF.

The gene calls are TRBV23-1 and TRBJ2-2; 8 nucleotides align to TRBD1. TRBV23-1 is filed as an ORF, its function uncertain. This CDR3 contains 17 residues. J was trimmed by 5 bases and V by 4 bases; bases with no gene match: 12. The CDR3 region has the DNA TGCGCCAGCAGTCTTGGGACGGACAGGGAAGGTACCGGGGAGCTGTTTTTT. Amino acid sequence: CASSLGTDREGTGELFF.

The CDR3 spells CASRHDGQVGTEAFF. In DNA, the CDR3 is TGTGCCAGCAGGCATGACGGACAGGTTGGGACTGAAGCTTTCTTT. The chain recombines TRBV6-5 with TRBJ1-1; 7 bases are shared with TRBD1. This CDR3 is built from 15 residues. Germline CDR1 is MNHEY and CDR2 is SVGAGI. Unmatched junction bases numbered 12, after V lost 6 bases and J lost 5 bases.

This chain uses TRBV6-1 with TRBJ1-1; TRBD1 agrees at 8 bases. CDR1 is MNHNS and CDR2 is SASEGT in the germline V gene. The V and J ends lost 3 bases and 0 bases, in that order; junction bases with no gene match: 3. CDR3 length: 15 residues. CDR3 amino acids: CASSDRGRVNTEAFF. The CDR3 coding sequence is TGTGCCAGCAGTGACAGGGGGCGGGTGAACACTGAAGCTTTCTTT.

CDR3 residues: CASMRQGATGANVLTF. DNA of the CDR3: TGTGCCAGCATGAGACAGGGGGCGACAGGGGCCAACGTCCTGACTTTC. The gene calls are TRBV28 and TRBJ2-6; 10 bases line up with TRBD1. Trimming took 7 bases from V and 4 from J; bases not matched to a gene: 7. This CDR3 spans 16 amino acids. The V gene's germline CDR1 is MDHEN and CDR2 SYDVKM.

The chain is built from TRBV27 and TRBJ1-6, with D possibly TRBD1 on 5 matching bases. V was cut by 3 bases and J by 11 bases, with 17 bases left in between. This CDR3 is built from 15 residues. The germline CDR1 and CDR2 sequences are MNHEY and SMNVEV (reference sequence). The CDR3 nucleotides read TGTGCCAGCAGTTTTAAGGGGCAGGGAACGGCACCCCTCCACTTT. Translation gives CASSFKGQGTAPLHF.

The chain has TRBV7-3 and TRBJ1-6, with unresolved D. The CDR3 is 15 amino acids. Looked up from germline, CDR1 is SGHTA and CDR2 is FQGTGA. V gave up 2 bases and J gave up 13 bases, with 18 bases separating them. The CDR3 spells CASSLGGSNSGPLHF. The DNA for the CDR3 is TGTGCCAGCAGCTTAGGCGGTTCAAACTCGGGGCCCCTCCACTTT.

The sample holds a few counts of this clone. The chain links TRBV2 to TRBJ2-7; perhaps TRBD1 as D (6 bases). CDR1 and CDR2 (germline): SNHLY, FYNNEI. V lost 11 bases to trimming and J lost 3 bases, with 20 bases between them. CDR3 size: 14 residues. The CDR3 spells CAGKDRLFGYEQYF. The CDR3 DNA reads TGTGCCGGAAAAGACAGGCTCTTCGGCTACGAGCAGTACTTC.

The chain joins TRBV7-9 to TRBJ2-5; TRBD2 agrees at 11 bases. Germline values: CDR1 SEHNR, CDR2 FQNEAQ (reference sequence). The ends lost 3 bases at V and 5 bases at J; junction bases unmatched: 5. This CDR3 comprises 15 residues. The CDR3 DNA reads as TGTGCCAGCAGCTTTTCTAGCGGGGGGCGGGAGACCCAGTACTTC. This encodes CASSFSSGGRETQYF.

This clone appeared a few times. The chain recombines TRBV7-6 with TRBJ2-1, with D unresolved. CDR3 length: 14 residues. Germline CDR1 and CDR2: SGHVS and FNYEAQ. V lost 2 bases and J lost 5, with 10 bases in between. The CDR3 here is CASSLFQEHNEQFF. The DNA for the CDR3 is TGTGCCAGCAGCTTATTCCAGGAACACAATGAGCAGTTCTTC.

The V call is TRBV19, the J call TRBJ1-4; D is unclear. The V gene's germline CDR1 is LNHDA and CDR2 SQIVND (reference sequence). Trimming cost V 11 bases and J 2 bases, with 15 bases left between them. The CDR3 totals 14 residues. CDR3 sequence reads: CASGGSATNEKLFF. In DNA, the CDR3 is TGTGCCTCAGGAGGGAGTGCCACTAATGAAAAACTGTTTTTT.

This clone was counted a few times. The V call is TRBV6-5, the J call TRBJ2-7; D may be TRBD1 (6 bases). This CDR3 spans 14 amino acids. Germline V CDR1 and CDR2: MNHEY, SVGAGI. V lost 5 bases to trimming and J lost 0 bases, with 11 bases between them. Here the CDR3 DNA reads TGTGCCAGCAGTATAAACAGGGACTCCTACGAGCAGTACTTC. Translated, it gives CASSINRDSYEQYF.